The entry that follows covers one T cell receptor (beta chain) sequence. The antigen is undetermined. The sample originates from a study of T cell responses to AZD1222 COVID-19 vaccine. The CDR3 has 16 residues. The germline V gene has CDR1 SGHNT and CDR2 YYREEE (reference sequence). The junction had 10 bases not matched to a gene; V was cut back by 0 bases and J by 5 bases. Overall study findings and caveats: Spike-specific TCR breadth and depth went up after people got two AZD1222 doses. Among vaccine-associated CD4 TCRs, coverage spanned spike, with dominance at 160-218 and 743-854.

The method was immunoSEQ multiplex PCR; TCRdb's version includes in-frame clones alone and lacks a portion of them. The repertoire holds around 86,000 clones, with nearly 90% as singletons. The chain combines TRBV5-4 with TRBJ2-5; 7 bases line up with TRBD2. This clonotype was obtained from an adult in good health. Specimen: peripheral blood, collected on day 0 of AZD1222 vaccination. CDR3 bases: TGTGCCAGCAGCTTGGGGCCTAGCGGTGCAGGTGAGACCCAGTACTTC. Translation gives CASSLGPSGAGETQYF.